The 11 T cell receptor beta chains in this list originate from one sample, sequenced in a study of molecular identifiers for immune sequencing clone quantification. From the PCR reads, TCRdb called clonotypes with MiXCR, one entry per CDR3 protein. There are roughly 320,000 distinct CDR3 sequences in the sample; 20% to 25% occur only once, and approximately 0.8% lies in the top ten. The sample comprised naive CD8+ T cells from blood, with Jurkat cell RNA spiked in. Specified subset: FACS-sorted CD8+CD4-CCR7+CD45RA+ naive T cells. These receptors came from a human donor in good health. Some libraries in this study had Jurkat cell RNA spiked in.

This clonotype was found a few times. The chain employs TRBV19 and TRBJ1-2, with unresolved D. Germline assignment: CDR1 LNHDA and CDR2 SQIVND (reference sequence). This CDR3 is built from 13 residues. V lost 8 bases and J lost 7, with 17 bases in between. CDR3 coding DNA: TGTGCCAGTCTCGATCCATGGAGTTTTGGCTACACCTTC. Translating gives CASLDPWSFGYTF.

This clonotype has a count of ten or more. The chain has TRBV5-4 and TRBJ2-7; 8 nucleotides align to TRBD1. This CDR3 has 16 amino acids. The germline gives CDR1 SGHNT, CDR2 YYREEE (reference sequence). V lost 0 bases to trimming and J lost 2 bases; unmatched junction nucleotides: 7. This CDR3 is CASSLALGQAAYEQYF. In DNA, the CDR3 is TGTGCCAGCAGCTTGGCCTTGGGACAGGCCGCCTACGAGCAGTACTTC.

The chain uses TRBV2 and TRBJ2-7; 7 bases agree with TRBD2. This CDR3 spans 15 amino acids. Germline V gene sequence: CDR1 SNHLY, CDR2 FYNNEI. The V gene end was trimmed by 1 base and the J gene end by 3 bases; junction bases not matched to a gene: 6. The CDR3 region has the DNA TGTGCCAGCAGTGAAGGTATTAGCGGGTTCTACGAGCAGTACTTC. Translation gives CASSEGISGFYEQYF. The full variable domain, with the rest looked up from reference TRBV2 and TRBJ2-7, is EPEVTQTPSHQVTQMGQEVILRCVPISNHLYFYWYRQILGQKVEFLVSFYNNEISEKSEIFDDQFSVERPDGSNFTLKIRSTKLEDSAMYFCASSEGISGFYEQYFGPGTRLTVT.

This clonotype has a count of ten or more. This sequence joins TRBV27 and TRBJ2-1; TRBD2 agrees at 11 bases. Looked up from germline, CDR1 is MNHEY and CDR2 is SMNVEV (reference sequence). V was pared by 10 bases and J by 9 bases, with 11 bases of the junction left unmatched. This CDR3 is 14 amino acids long. CDR3 amino acids: CATSFSGRGGEQFF. The CDR3 nucleotides read TGTGCCACCTCGTTTAGCGGGAGGGGGGGTGAGCAGTTCTTC.

This clonotype was seen at least ten times. A much larger clone lies a single base off, so this may be a read error. J is TRBJ1-5 and V is TRBV13; D not resolved. CDR1 and CDR2 (germline): PRHDT, FYEKMQ (reference sequence). V lost 0 bases and J 2 bases, leaving 5 bases between the germline ends. The CDR3 sequence is 14 residues long. The CDR3 loop reads CASSLGHGNQPQHF. DNA for the CDR3: TGTGCCAGCAGCTTAGGACATGGCAATCAGCCCCAGCATTTT.

This clonotype was seen repeatedly, ten times or more. The V and J genes are TRBV28 and TRBJ2-7; D gene ambiguous. Trimming took off 5 bases at V and 7 bases at J, with 15 bases between the two ends. Germline CDR1 and CDR2: MDHEN and SYDVKM. The CDR3 covers 13 residues. The CDR3 sequence is CASSGIPEDEQYF. The CDR3 nucleotides are TGTGCCAGCAGTGGGATCCCCGAGGATGAGCAGTACTTC. Drawing the rest from reference TRBV28 and TRBJ2-7, the complete variable domain is DVKVTQSSRYLVKRTGEKVFLECVQDMDHENMFWYRQDPGLGLRLIYFSYDVKMKEKGDIPEGYSVSREKKERFSLILESASTNQTSMYLCASSGIPEDEQYFGPGTRLTVT.

In this sample, this clonotype turned up many times. The chain employs TRBV13 and TRBJ1-5; 7 nucleotides align to TRBD1. The germline CDR1 and CDR2 sequences are PRHDT and FYEKMQ (reference sequence). This CDR3 spans 16 amino acids. The ends lost 0 bases at V and 3 bases at J; junction bases unmatched: 5. CDR3 in amino acids: CASSLGRDRFNQPQHF. For the CDR3, the DNA is TGTGCCAGCAGCTTAGGCCGGGACAGATTCAATCAGCCCCAGCATTTT.

Details on this clonotype: At one boundary the junction diverges from the germline segment, which might be a read error. This rearrangement joins TRBV7-9 to TRBJ2-3; the D gene is possibly TRBD1 (5 bases). The CDR3 sequence is 14 residues long. Germline loops: CDR1 SEHNR, CDR2 FQNEAQ (reference sequence). CDR3 residues: CASSPGPITGTQYF. In DNA, the CDR3 is TGTGCCAGCAGCCCAGGACCTATCACAGGTACGCAGTATTTT. Drawing the rest from reference TRBV7-9 and TRBJ2-3, the complete variable domain is DTGVSQNPRHKITKRGQNVTFRCDPISEHNRLYWYRQTLGQGPEFLTYFQNEAQLEKSRLLSDRFSAERPKGSFSTLEIQRTEQGDSAMYLCASSPGPITGTQYFGPGTRLTVL.

The rearrangement uses TRBV6-2 or TRBV6-3 and TRBJ2-1, with 13 bases matching TRBD2. The J segment lost 7 bases and the V segment lost 6 bases, leaving 6 bases of the junction unmatched. The germline gives CDR1 MNHEY, CDR2 SVGEGT. This CDR3 is built from 15 residues. The DNA for the CDR3 is TGTGCCAGCAGCTTACTAGCGGGGGGGGCGAATGAGCAGTTCTTC. It codes for CASSLLAGGANEQFF.

This clonotype was observed a few times. A much more abundant neighbour one base away suggests this may be a read error. This rearrangement joins TRBV4-3 to TRBJ1-3, with TRBD1 matching over 7 bases. The CDR3 sequence is 15 residues long. Germline V gene lookup returns CDR1 LGHNA and CDR2 YSLEER. CDR3 in amino acids: CAGSPTGVLGNTIYF. CDR3 nucleotide sequence: TGCGCCGGCAGCCCAACAGGGGTGTTAGGAAACACCATATATTTT.

Points on this clonotype: Being one base from a much bigger clone, this may be a read error. The chain recombines TRBV24-1 with TRBJ1-5, with D maybe TRBD1 (5 bases). The germline gives CDR1 KGHDR, CDR2 SFDVKD. This CDR3 is built from 15 residues. Trimming removed 1 base at V and 11 bases at J, with 17 bases between. CDR3 sequence (DNA): TGTGCCACCAGTGATTTCCGGCGGGACCAAGGGGCCCAGCATTTT. Protein: CATSDFRRDQGAQHF.